This is a list of T cell receptor beta chains from one sample in a study of response to subunit inactivated influenza vaccine. TCRdb analysed the RT-PCR reads with MiXCR anew, one entry per CDR3 protein. Altogether fewer than 350,000 distinct CDR3 sequences are present, about a fifth being singletons, with the ten largest covering about 10%. Sequences were derived from PBMCs from blood, sampled 21 months after vaccination. All receptors come from a man between 45 and 75 years old who received an inactivated influenza vaccine. Each CDR3 is given with its conserved first and last residue.

>TRBV30|TRBJ2-5
CALNEYQETQYF
>TRBV20-1|TRBJ1-4
CSARARDRGVEKLFF
>TRBV7-2|TRBJ1-2
CASSSPQRVANYGYTF
>TRBV4-1|TRBJ1-1
CASSPSGGQGTEAFF
>TRBV29-1|TRBJ1-1
CSATVNTEAFF
>TRBV18|TRBJ1-2
CASSTDTLYGYTF
>TRBV5-6|TRBJ1-2
CASSLGKYGYTF
>TRBV19|TRBJ1-2
CASSAGINYGYTF
>TRBV2|TRBJ2-1
CASHGGRNEQFF
>TRBV23-1|TRBJ2-7
CASSQGQAFSYEQYF
>TRBV5-1|TRBJ1-1
CASSLEGTGRGTEAFF
>TRBV27|TRBJ1-2
CASAFTGFYGYTF
>TRBV18|TRBJ1-2
CASSPPRGNSYTF
>TRBV3-1|TRBJ1-1
CASSQGVLNTEAFF
>TRBV15|TRBJ2-7
CATSRDQGYEQYF
>TRBV7-9|TRBJ1-6
CASSLGGLSPLHF
>TRBV28|TRBJ2-7
CASSGREQYF
>TRBV4-2|TRBJ1-1
CASSQVTLNTEAFF
>TRBV12-3/TRBV12-4|TRBJ2-5
CASSFEGGLETQYF
>TRBV4-1|TRBJ2-7
CASSQRQTYEQYF
>TRBV7-8|TRBJ1-6
CASSTIQGVGSPLHF
>TRBV6-1|TRBJ2-1
CASSPEGLRVNEQFF
>TRBV12-3/TRBV12-4|TRBJ1-6
CASSLRTVGLPLHF
>TRBV10-3|TRBJ2-3
CAISESTGLVGDTQYF
>TRBV10-3|TRBJ1-2
CAIRGQGELDGYTF
>TRBV6-6|TRBJ1-5
CASQSGGNQPQHF
>TRBV6-2/TRBV6-3|TRBJ1-2
CASSPRPEANYGYTF
>TRBV27|TRBJ2-7
CASSDKLTSGGSSYEQYF
>TRBV29-1|TRBJ2-2
CSTQEGRDSGELFF
>TRBV7-2|TRBJ2-7
CASSLVTDRTSYEQYF
>TRBV7-2|TRBJ1-2
CASSLEAGANYGYTF
>TRBV3-1|TRBJ2-4
CASSQVRVSKNIQYF
>TRBV4-1|TRBJ1-2
CASSQDPPGASYGYTF
>TRBV20-1|TRBJ2-1
CSARDPQHNEQFF
>TRBV5-6|TRBJ2-1
CASSSRALREFSYNEQFF